The next 7 T cell receptor beta chains were all read from a single sample in a study of blood T cell repertoires in COVID-19. The protocol was immunoSEQ multiplex PCR, while the TCRdb copy is restricted to in-frame clones and leaves out a portion. The sample includes 30,000 or so clones, 85% seen only once; the top ten take roughly 9.1%. Input material: peripheral blood. These receptors all stem from an older man with active COVID-19.

This chain joins TRBV5-5 and TRBJ2-3; TRBD2 matches at 9 bases. Trimming removed 6 bases from V and 0 bases from J; junction bases left unmatched: 2. CDR1 SGHKS and CDR2 YYEKEE come from the germline V gene (reference sequence). This CDR3 has 14 amino acids. CDR3: CASIAGGSTDTQYF. Written as DNA, the CDR3 is TGTGCCAGCATCGCGGGGGGGAGCACAGATACGCAGTATTTT.

The rearrangement uses TRBV5-1 and TRBJ1-4; 8 nucleotides align to TRBD1. The length of the CDR3 is 16 residues. V was clipped by 4 bases and J by 8 bases; unmatched bases: 13. Per germline, CDR1 SGHRS and CDR2 YFSETQ. CDR3 coding DNA: TGCGCCAGCAGCGTGTCAGGGGGCGCCATGTTGGAAAAACTGTTTTTT. Amino acid sequence: CASSVSGGAMLEKLFF.

This chain uses TRBV11-2 with TRBJ1-2; D is unclear. V lost 1 base and J lost 7, with 10 bases in between. Per the germline V gene, CDR1 is SGHAT and CDR2 is FQNNGV. CDR3 size: 13 residues. CDR3: CASSLVQEGGYTF. The CDR3 region has the DNA TGTGCCAGCAGCTTAGTCCAGGAAGGTGGCTACACCTTC. Full variable domain (outside the CDR3, taken from reference TRBV11-2 and TRBJ1-2): EAGVAQSPRYKIIEKRQSVAFWCNPISGHATLYWYQQILGQGPKLLIQFQNNGVVDDSQLPKDRFSAERLKGVDSTLKIQPAKLEDSAVYLCASSLVQEGGYTFGSGTRLTVV.

The chain is built from TRBV27 and TRBJ2-3, with D possibly being TRBD2 (6 bases). V shed 4 bases and J shed 0 bases, with 14 bases lying between them. This CDR3 contains 16 residues. Per germline, CDR1 MNHEY and CDR2 SMNVEV (reference sequence). The DNA for the CDR3 is TGTGCCAGCAGTTCGTACGCCGGGACTAGCACAGATACGCAGTATTTT. Its translation is CASSSYAGTSTDTQYF.

The chain couples TRBV9 to TRBJ1-2, with D unclear. Germline lookup yields CDR1 SGDLS and CDR2 YYNGEE. The CDR3 has 13 amino acids. Trimming shortened V by 0 bases and J by 7 bases, and 10 bases separated the two germline ends. CDR3 nucleotide sequence: TGTGCCAGCAGCGTAGATGGGGAGATTGGCTACACCTTC. This gives the protein CASSVDGEIGYTF.

V gene TRBV6-1 combines with J gene TRBJ2-2, with 7 nucleotides matching TRBD1. Per germline, CDR1 MNHNS and CDR2 SASEGT. The V segment lost 2 bases and the J segment 2 bases; nucleotides outside the gene matches: 5. The CDR3 sequence is 16 residues long. CDR3 nucleotides: TGTGCCAGCAGTGAACGACAGGGCCATAACACCGGGGAGCTGTTTTTT. Translating gives CASSERQGHNTGELFF.

V and J are TRBV7-9 and TRBJ1-5; weak D call: TRBD1 (5 bases). There are 14 residues in the CDR3. Germline CDR1 is SEHNR and CDR2 is FQNEAQ (reference sequence). The V end lost 1 base, the J end lost 4 bases, and 8 bases lay between the germline ends. The CDR3 nucleotides read TGTGCCAGCAGCTTAGGGGGCAGAAATCAGCCCCAGCATTTT. It specifies CASSLGGRNQPQHF.